The rows below give T cell receptor beta chains drawn from one sample of a study of CD8 T cells in ankylosing spondylitis. In TCRdb, the 5' RACE reads were re-called with MiXCR into one record per CDR3 protein. In the table there are about 750,000 distinct CDR3 sequences, over 15% of which are singletons. The specimen was blood, either unsorted or a sorted T cell fraction (not recorded which). These receptors were obtained from a male donor with ankylosing spondylitis. CDR3s include the opening cysteine and the closing phenylalanine or tryptophan. Each record gives: D gene, V gene, J gene, CDR3 protein. A D gene is named only where the DNA matches it firmly.

>-|TRBV6-1|TRBJ1-5
CASSPFDANQPQHF
>TRBD2|TRBV24-1|TRBJ2-5
CATSDYGTSAQETQYF
>-|TRBV7-6|TRBJ2-5
CASSPAQGYGETQYF
>TRBD1|TRBV9|TRBJ2-6
CASSERPGQGSGANVLTF
>-|TRBV29-1|TRBJ1-2
CSGGWGEANYGYTF
>-|TRBV11-2|TRBJ2-1
CASSSGASGLYNEQFF
>TRBD2|TRBV29-1|TRBJ2-5
CSVEEGGTSGGKETQYF
>TRBD1|TRBV29-1|TRBJ1-2
CSVESGTGDGYTF
>-|TRBV5-1|TRBJ1-5
CASSPDSANGQPQHF
>TRBD2|TRBV19|TRBJ2-1
CASSTRAGGRYNEQFF
>TRBD2|TRBV5-6|TRBJ2-1
CASSLREGDNEQFF
>-|TRBV5-1|TRBJ1-1
CASSLQGERHTEAFF
>-|TRBV5-1|TRBJ2-1
CASSIDPAMYNEQFF
>TRBD1|TRBV12-3/TRBV12-4|TRBJ1-1
CASTPDRGSSTEAFF
>-|TRBV27|TRBJ1-6
CASKKTAGYNSPLHF
>TRBD2|TRBV20-1|TRBJ2-7
CSARGIGPTSGNFVDEQYF
>TRBD2|TRBV6-2/TRBV6-3|TRBJ2-3
CASSLAGLTQYF
>-|TRBV15|TRBJ2-5
CATSRNRDRGETQYF
>-|TRBV12-3/TRBV12-4|TRBJ2-5
CASSLYGGRETQYF
>TRBD2|TRBV11-2|TRBJ2-1
CASSFGAGGSLF
>TRBD1|TRBV27|TRBJ2-1
CASTPSSGGSYNEQFF
>-|TRBV2|TRBJ2-3
CASSEGDSSSTDTQYF
>TRBD1|TRBV12-3/TRBV12-4|TRBJ2-7
CASSRDSWGYEQYF
>-|TRBV5-5|TRBJ2-1
CASSLPRPSNNEQFF
>-|TRBV7-2|TRBJ2-7
CASSLAWQGRYEQYF
>-|TRBV20-1|TRBJ2-7
CSADRRDSNEQYF
>-|TRBV7-8|TRBJ1-1
CATGAPNTEAFF
>-|TRBV3-1|TRBJ2-1
CASSHQASPNEQFF
>TRBD1|TRBV20-1|TRBJ2-2
CSASGQGSWDTGELFF
>-|TRBV5-5|TRBJ2-3
CASSKASSTDTQYF
>TRBD2|TRBV27|TRBJ2-1
CASARLAGVVEQFF
>TRBD1|TRBV12-3/TRBV12-4|TRBJ1-1
CASRTTGSQLAEAFF
>-|TRBV5-1|TRBJ2-1
CASSLFGGTEQFF
>-|TRBV6-5|TRBJ2-1
CASSYSSSSYNEQFF
>-|TRBV9|TRBJ1-1
CASSPGPTSTEAFF
>-|TRBV6-5|TRBJ1-1
CASSYSAGGPEAFF
>TRBD1|TRBV7-6|TRBJ2-2
CASSLMGQPNTGELFF
>-|TRBV7-6|TRBJ1-6
CASSPSSVPYNSPLHF
>TRBD1|TRBV5-1|TRBJ1-2
CASSLAVGTGNLGYTF
>-|TRBV20-1|TRBJ2-1
CSAPLAPSSSYNEQFF